Sequencing of this T cell receptor (beta chain) was carried out in a study of T-cell memory formation after mild COVID-19. TCRdb itself ran the 5' RACE reads through MiXCR, one entry per CDR3 protein. The profile shows under 650,000 distinct CDR3 sequences, approximately 19% of them singletons. This clonotype was recorded a few times. This clonotype was obtained from an adult woman who had mild COVID-19 (a few samples of this study predate the infection). Cell type and time point are not known. Sequencing used PBMCs or a T cell subset sorted from them (not recorded which).

CDR3 amino acids: CASSITGAPLREQYF. In DNA, the CDR3 is TGTGCCAGCAGTATTACAGGGGCGCCCCTCAGGGAGCAGTACTTC. The chain employs TRBV28 and TRBJ2-7; 7 nucleotides match TRBD1. Trimming took 5 bases from V and 7 from J; bases not matched to a gene: 14. Germline V gene data show CDR1 as MDHEN and CDR2 as SYDVKM. CDR3 length equals 15 residues.